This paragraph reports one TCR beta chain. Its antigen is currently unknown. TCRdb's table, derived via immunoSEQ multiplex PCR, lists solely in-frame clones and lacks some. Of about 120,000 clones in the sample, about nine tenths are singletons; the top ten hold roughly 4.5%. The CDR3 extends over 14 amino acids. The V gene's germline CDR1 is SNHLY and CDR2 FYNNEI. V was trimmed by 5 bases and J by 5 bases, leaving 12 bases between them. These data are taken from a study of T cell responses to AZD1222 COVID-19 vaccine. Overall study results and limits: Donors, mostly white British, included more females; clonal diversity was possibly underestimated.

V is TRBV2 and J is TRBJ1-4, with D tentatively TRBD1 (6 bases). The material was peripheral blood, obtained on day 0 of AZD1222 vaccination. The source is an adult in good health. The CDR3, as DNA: TGTGCCAGCAGTAAGGCAGGGGTCAATGAAAAACTGTTTTTT. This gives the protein CASSKAGVNEKLFF.